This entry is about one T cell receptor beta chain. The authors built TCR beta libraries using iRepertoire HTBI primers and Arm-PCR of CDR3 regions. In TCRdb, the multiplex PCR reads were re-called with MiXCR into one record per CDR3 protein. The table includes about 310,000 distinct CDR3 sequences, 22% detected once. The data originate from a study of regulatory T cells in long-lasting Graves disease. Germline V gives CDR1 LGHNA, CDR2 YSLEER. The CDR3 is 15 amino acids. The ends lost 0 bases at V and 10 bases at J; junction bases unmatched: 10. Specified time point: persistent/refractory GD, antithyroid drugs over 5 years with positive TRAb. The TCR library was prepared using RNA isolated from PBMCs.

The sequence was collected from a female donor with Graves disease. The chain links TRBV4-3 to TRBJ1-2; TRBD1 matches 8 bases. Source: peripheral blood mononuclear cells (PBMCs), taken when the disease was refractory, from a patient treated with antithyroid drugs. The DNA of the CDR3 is TGCGCCAGCAGCCAAGATTTCGACAGGGGATACGACTACACCTTC. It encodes CASSQDFDRGYDYTF.